This T cell receptor beta chain appears in the sequencing data of a study of Graves' ophthalmopathy and Graves' hyperthyroidism. Only a few counts were recorded for this clonotype. Amplification from RNA transcripts yielded the TCR beta CDR3 regions. The library came from an HTBI-primed first-round RT-PCR and a second-round multiplex PCR. MiXCR, applied by TCRdb to the multiplex PCR reads, yields one record per CDR3 protein. The sample includes approximately 700,000 distinct CDR3 sequences, roughly 40% of them seen just once. Sequencing was performed on peripheral blood. The sequence was collected from an adult man with Graves' ophthalmopathy.

The CDR3 region has the DNA TGCGCCAGCAGCCAAGATCTGGAAGGACAGGGAATGGTTTTTTTAGAGACCCAGTACTTC. Amino acids: CASSQDLEGQGMVFLETQYF. The chain couples TRBV4-3 to TRBJ2-5, with 8 bases that match TRBD1. The CDR3 totals 20 residues. The V gene's germline CDR1 is LGHNA and CDR2 YSLEER. J gave up 4 bases and V 0 bases, and 19 bases lay outside the gene matches.